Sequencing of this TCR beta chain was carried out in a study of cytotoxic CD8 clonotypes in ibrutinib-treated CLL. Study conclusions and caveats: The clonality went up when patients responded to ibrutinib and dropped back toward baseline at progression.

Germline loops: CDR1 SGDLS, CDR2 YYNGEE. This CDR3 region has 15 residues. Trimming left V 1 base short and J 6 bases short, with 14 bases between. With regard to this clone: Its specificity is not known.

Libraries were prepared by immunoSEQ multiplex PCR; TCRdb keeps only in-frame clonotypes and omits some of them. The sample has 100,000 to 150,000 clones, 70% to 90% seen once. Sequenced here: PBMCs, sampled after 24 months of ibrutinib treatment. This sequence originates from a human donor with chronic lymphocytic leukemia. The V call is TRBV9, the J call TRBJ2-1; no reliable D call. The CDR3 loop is CASSVSVNSPNEQFF. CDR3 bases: TGTGCCAGCAGCGTATCAGTAAATAGCCCCAATGAGCAGTTCTTC.